This TCR beta chain was sequenced during a study of blood T cell repertoires in COVID-19. Study context: Some COVID-19 samples were acute and others convalescent; all came from the United States, Italy and Spain. PBMCs, B-cell-depleted T cells, or T cells were the source of the cDNA or gDNA that made up the material.

Per the original data handling: How many nucleated cells were present was estimated from reference gene primer amplification. The data were produced by immunoSEQ multiplex PCR, yet TCRdb's version contains in-frame clones alone and is incomplete. V, J and clone size were drawn from that table, and D and trimming were deduced from the DNA. In the table there are around 65,000 clones, roughly three quarters of which are singletons. This CDR3 has 15 amino acids. Germline V gene lookup returns CDR1 SGHRS and CDR2 YFSETQ. Losses at the gene ends were 0 bases for V and 1 base for J; bases not matched to a gene: 3.

The sample was peripheral blood. The TCR was taken from a human donor in a cohort sampled during active COVID-19. The chain couples TRBV5-1 to TRBJ2-5, with 7 nucleotides matching TRBD1. The CDR3 sequence is CASSLGGQIQETQYF. CDR3 sequence (DNA): TGCGCCAGCAGCTTGGGGGGACAGATCCAAGAGACCCAGTACTTC.